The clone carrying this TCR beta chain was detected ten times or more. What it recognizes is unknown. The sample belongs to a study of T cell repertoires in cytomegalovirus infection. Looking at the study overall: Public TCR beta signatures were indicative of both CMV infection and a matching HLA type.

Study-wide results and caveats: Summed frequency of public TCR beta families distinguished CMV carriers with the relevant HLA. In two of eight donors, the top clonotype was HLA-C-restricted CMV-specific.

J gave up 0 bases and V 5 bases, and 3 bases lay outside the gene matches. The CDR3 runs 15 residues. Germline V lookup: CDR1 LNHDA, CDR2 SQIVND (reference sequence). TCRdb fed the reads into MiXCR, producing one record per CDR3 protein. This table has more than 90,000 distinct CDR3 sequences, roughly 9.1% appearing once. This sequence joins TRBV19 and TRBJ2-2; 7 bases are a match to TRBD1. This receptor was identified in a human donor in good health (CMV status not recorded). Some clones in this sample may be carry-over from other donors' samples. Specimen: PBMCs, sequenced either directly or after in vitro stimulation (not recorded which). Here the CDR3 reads CASSGGQPNTGELFF. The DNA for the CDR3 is TGTGCCAGTAGTGGGGGACAGCCGAACACCGGGGAGCTGTTTTTT.